One sample yielded the 30 T cell receptor beta chains listed below, sequenced in a study of graft-versus-host responses after intestinal transplantation. Generated by immunoSEQ multiplex PCR, the TCRdb table keeps only in-frame clones and is missing some. The sample shows approximately 82,000 clones, approximately 92% of them seen only once. Their antigens are not known. Here the sequenced sample was unstimulated CD8+ T cells sorted from spleen or lymph node cells, taken before transplant. Every receptor here comes from a human donor who was the organ donor for an intestinal transplant.

The gene calls are TRBV2 and TRBJ1-1; 10 positions match TRBD1. V shed 8 bases and J 4 bases; nucleotides not matched to a gene: 7. CDR3 length: 14 residues. The V gene's germline CDR1 is SNHLY and CDR2 FYNNEI. CDR3 in DNA: TGTGCCAGCGCCGGGACAGGGGTGAGCACTGAAGCTTTCTTT. Translation gives CASAGTGVSTEAFF.

The chain uses TRBV19 and TRBJ1-1; D not resolved. The germline V gene has CDR1 LNHDA and CDR2 SQIVND (reference sequence). This CDR3 region has 12 residues. V lost 7 bases to trimming and J lost 0 bases, with 6 bases between them. This CDR3 reads CASTAVNTEAFF. The CDR3 DNA is TGTGCCAGTACCGCAGTGAACACTGAAGCTTTCTTT.

The chain uses TRBV13 and TRBJ2-1; D possibly corresponds to TRBD1 (5 bases). The length of the CDR3 is 11 residues. Trimming pared 4 bases from V and 9 bases from J, leaving 7 bases between. CDR1 is PRHDT and CDR2 is FYEKMQ in the germline V gene (reference sequence). This CDR3 reads CASSSRGEQFF. The CDR3 coding sequence is TGTGCCAGCAGCTCTAGGGGTGAGCAGTTCTTC.

The CDR3 loop reads CASSLAGTQETQYF. The CDR3 bases are TGTGCCAGCAGCTTAGCGGGTACTCAAGAGACCCAGTACTTC. This chain uses TRBV11-3 with TRBJ2-5, with unresolved D. Germline V gives CDR1 SGHNT, CDR2 YENEEA. CDR3 length equals 14 residues. Between the trimmed V and J ends, which lost 1 base and 2 bases, there was a span of 8 bases.

The gene calls are TRBV11-2 and TRBJ2-2; 9 positions match TRBD1. Germline trimming cut 0 bases from V and 3 bases from J; bases unmatched to any gene: 5. This CDR3 contains 17 residues. Germline CDR1 SGHAT, CDR2 FQNNGV. CDR3 sequence (DNA): TGTGCCAGCAGCTTAGACTGGGACAGGGAGGACACCGGGGAGCTGTTTTTT. It specifies CASSLDWDREDTGELFF.

The chain carries TRBV5-4 and TRBJ2-5, with a tentative D call TRBD1 (5 bases). The CDR3 contains 14 residues. CDR1 is SGHNT, CDR2 YYREEE, per germline (reference sequence). The germline V and J ends were trimmed by 3 bases and 3 bases, with 12 bases remaining between them. The CDR3 region has the DNA TGTGCCAGCAGCTCGAGGACACTGGAAGAGACCCAGTACTTC. It encodes CASSSRTLEETQYF. The full variable domain, in which reference TRBV5-4 and TRBJ2-5 provide the parts outside the CDR3, is ETGVTQSPTHLIKTRGQQVTLRCSSQSGHNTVSWYQQALGQGPQFIFQYYREEENGRGNFPPRFSGLQFPNYSSELNVNALELDDSALYLCASSSRTLEETQYFGPGTRLLVL.

The chain carries TRBV7-9 and TRBJ1-1; tentatively, D is TRBD1 (5 bases). V was shortened by 5 bases and J by 6 bases, with 10 bases between the two germline ends. Germline V lookup: CDR1 SEHNR, CDR2 FQNEAQ (reference sequence). This CDR3 spans 12 amino acids. This CDR3 reads CASSLAGAEAFF. Here the CDR3 DNA reads TGTGCCAGCAGCCTGGCGGGGGCTGAAGCTTTCTTT.

This chain connects TRBV7-3 to TRBJ2-5, with 8 bases lining up with TRBD1. CDR1 SGHTA and CDR2 FQGTGA come from the germline V gene. CDR3 length: 14 residues. Trimming removed 3 bases from V and 4 bases from J; junction bases left unmatched: 4. The CDR3 DNA sequence: TGTGCCAGCAGCTTGACAGGGGACGTAGAGACCCAGTACTTC. Translated, it gives CASSLTGDVETQYF. Full variable domain (missing parts from reference TRBV7-3 and TRBJ2-5): GAGVSQTPSNKVTEKGKYVELRCDPISGHTALYWYRQSLGQGPEFLIYFQGTGAADDSGLPNDRFFAVRPEGSVSTLKIQRTERGDSAVYLCASSLTGDVETQYFGPGTRLLVL.

With regard to this clone: This sample includes further DNA sequences coding for the same CDR3. The chain has TRBV19 and TRBJ1-5; tentative D call: TRBD1 (5 bases). V gave up 1 base and J gave up 7 bases, with 5 bases separating them. Germline CDR1 reads LNHDA; CDR2 reads SQIVND (reference sequence). The CDR3 length is 12 residues. In DNA form, the CDR3 reads TGTGCCAGTAGTATAGGGGGCCAGCCCCAGCATTTT. This encodes CASSIGGQPQHF.

The gene calls are TRBV7-8 and TRBJ1-2; D unclear. The CDR3 length is 17 residues. Germline V lookup: CDR1 SGHVS, CDR2 FQNEAQ. Trimming cost V 1 base and J 2 bases, with 17 bases left between them. In DNA form, the CDR3 reads TGTGCCAGCAGCTTAGGCGGTTTTCCGGGTACCAACTATGGCTACACCTTC. As protein: CASSLGGFPGTNYGYTF. Full variable domain (outside the CDR3, taken from reference TRBV7-8 and TRBJ1-2): GAGVSQSPRYKVAKRGQDVALRCDPISGHVSLFWYQQALGQGPEFLTYFQNEAQLDKSGLPSDRFFAERPEGSVSTLKIQRTQQEDSAVYLCASSLGGFPGTNYGYTFGSGTRLTVV.

The chain uses TRBV7-9 and TRBJ2-3, with 9 nucleotides matching TRBD2. This CDR3 comprises 15 residues. Germline lookup yields CDR1 SEHNR and CDR2 FQNEAQ (reference sequence). V lost 5 bases, J lost 2 bases, and 5 bases stayed unmatched. The CDR3 spells CASSRAGGVTDTQYF. For the CDR3, the DNA is TGTGCCAGCAGCCGGGCGGGGGGGGTCACAGATACGCAGTATTTT.

The chain couples TRBV4-1 to TRBJ2-2; D might be TRBD2 (6 bases). Germline CDR1 is MGHRA and CDR2 is YSYEKL. The CDR3 runs to 16 residues. V lost 3 bases to trimming and J lost 6 bases, with 17 bases between them. For the CDR3, the DNA is TGCGCCAGCAGCCACCCAGGGACTCTGGCATCCGGGGAGCTGTTTTTT. Its translation: CASSHPGTLASGELFF.

This chain links TRBV7-9 with TRBJ2-2, with unresolved D. This CDR3 contains 14 residues. Germline V lookup: CDR1 SEHNR, CDR2 FQNEAQ (reference sequence). The V end lost 2 bases, the J end lost 9 bases, and 13 bases lay between the germline ends. CDR3 loop: CASSLLVSRRELFF. CDR3 nucleotides: TGTGCCAGCAGCTTACTAGTCAGCCGCCGGGAGCTGTTTTTT. The full variable domain, completed using reference TRBV7-9 and TRBJ2-2, is DTGVSQNPRHKITKRGQNVTFRCDPISEHNRLYWYRQTLGQGPEFLTYFQNEAQLEKSRLLSDRFSAERPKGSFSTLEIQRTEQGDSAMYLCASSLLVSRRELFFGEGSRLTVL.

The chain combines TRBV2 with TRBJ2-1, with D unresolved. Germline V gene sequence: CDR1 SNHLY, CDR2 FYNNEI. The CDR3 length is 13 residues. V lost 3 bases and J 8 bases, leaving 11 bases between the germline ends. The CDR3 nucleotides read TGTGCCAGCAGTGAGGGCCCAACAGATGAGCAGTTCTTC. Translated, it gives CASSEGPTDEQFF.

The V call is TRBV19, the J call TRBJ2-7; TRBD1 matches 10 bases. This CDR3 has 13 residues. Per germline, CDR1 LNHDA and CDR2 SQIVND (reference sequence). V shed 3 bases and J 6 bases; nucleotides not matched to a gene: 2. CDR3 loop: CASSMGQGLEQYF. DNA for the CDR3: TGTGCCAGTAGTATGGGACAGGGGCTCGAGCAGTACTTC.

About this clone itself: The sample holds other DNA sequences that translate to the same CDR3. The chain employs TRBV9 and TRBJ1-1, with D perhaps matching TRBD1 (5 bases). The CDR3 extends over 15 amino acids. Germline V gene sequence: CDR1 SGDLS, CDR2 YYNGEE. The V end lost 0 bases, the J end lost 1 base, and 10 bases lay between the germline ends. For the CDR3, the DNA is TGTGCCAGCAGCGTAGGGGCGGGGGGGAACACTGAAGCTTTCTTT. Its translation: CASSVGAGGNTEAFF.

The CDR3 DNA sequence: TGTGCCAGCAGCTGGGGGGGATGGGAGGGGAGGAGCACTGAAGCTTTCTTT. This gives the protein CASSWGGWEGRSTEAFF. The rearrangement joins TRBV5-4 to TRBJ1-1, with D perhaps matching TRBD1 (5 bases). V lost 3 bases to trimming and J lost 4 bases, with 22 bases between them. The length of the CDR3 is 17 residues. CDR1 is SGHNT, CDR2 YYREEE, per germline (reference sequence).

V usage is TRBV9 and J usage is TRBJ2-7; D is perhaps TRBD2 (6 bases). This CDR3 has 13 amino acids. CDR1 and CDR2 from the germline V gene are SGDLS and YYNGEE. V lost 7 bases, J lost 0 bases, and 11 bases lay in between. The CDR3 DNA reads as TGTGCCAGCGGGGGAGGTAGCTCCTACGAGCAGTACTTC. It encodes CASGGGSSYEQYF.

The chain has TRBV27 and TRBJ2-5; 8 nucleotides align to TRBD1. This CDR3 region has 13 residues. Trimming at V came to 3 bases and at J to 4 bases, leaving 1 base not matched to a gene. Germline values: CDR1 MNHEY, CDR2 SMNVEV (reference sequence). CDR3: CASSFQGAETQYF. The CDR3 DNA reads TGTGCCAGCAGTTTCCAGGGGGCAGAGACCCAGTACTTC.

Remarks on this clone: Since the CDR3 does not end with the conserved phenylalanine or tryptophan, this likely comes from a read error. This sequence joins TRBV2 and TRBJ1-1; D perhaps matches TRBD1 (5 bases). Germline assignment: CDR1 SNHLY and CDR2 FYNNEI. Trimming pared 3 bases from V and 4 bases from J, leaving 15 bases between. This CDR3 is built from 15 residues. The CDR3 region has the DNA TGTGCCAGCAGTGATATCTCCGGCAGGGTCACTGAAGCTTTCTCT. Its translation is CASSDISGRVTEAFS.

The V gene is TRBV7-9, the J gene TRBJ2-5, with a weak D call TRBD2 (5 bases). The tail of the sequence fits TRBJ2-7 better, so the J call may be wrong. This CDR3 contains 14 residues. The V gene's germline CDR1 is SEHNR and CDR2 FQNEAQ (reference sequence). CDR3 coding DNA: TGTGCCAGCAGCTTGCTCGCGGAGGCCTACGAGCAGTACTTC. This gives the protein CASSLLAEAYEQYF.

As regards this clone: The same CDR3 can be traced to other DNA sequences in this sample. The V call is TRBV7-3, the J call TRBJ2-7, with D unclear. Trimming pared 5 bases from V and 4 bases from J, leaving 12 bases between. Germline-derived CDR1 and CDR2 are SGHTA and FQGTGA. The CDR3 sequence is 13 residues long. Here the CDR3 reads CASSPRFGYEQYF. The DNA for the CDR3 is TGTGCCAGCAGCCCGAGGTTTGGATACGAGCAGTACTTC.

The V gene is TRBV28, the J gene TRBJ2-1; D is perhaps TRBD2 (5 bases). The germline gives CDR1 MDHEN, CDR2 SYDVKM. Trimming removed 7 bases at V and 8 bases at J, with 12 bases between. This CDR3 spans 12 amino acids. This chain's CDR3 is CASIGLSDEQFF. CDR3 in DNA: TGTGCCAGCATCGGACTGTCGGATGAGCAGTTCTTC.

The J gene is TRBJ1-1, the V gene TRBV4-1; unclear D gene. Germline V lookup: CDR1 MGHRA, CDR2 YSYEKL. Trimming left V 0 bases short and J 11 bases short, with 25 bases between. The CDR3 contains 17 residues. CDR3 bases: TGCGCCAGCAGCCAAGATTATTTCTTCGCCGGACTGCTTATTGCTTTCTTT. This sequence encodes CASSQDYFFAGLLIAFF.

The chain joins TRBV18 to TRBJ1-6; D ambiguous. The CDR3 length is 16 residues. Germline lookup yields CDR1 KGHSH and CDR2 LQKENI. Trimming removed 0 bases from V and 0 bases from J, with 6 bases in between. CDR3 sequence reads: CASSPPRSSYNSPLHF. CDR3 sequence (DNA): TGTGCCAGCTCACCACCACGGAGCTCCTATAATTCACCCCTCCACTTT.

The table lists this clone with a count of one. The V call is TRBV29-1, the J call TRBJ2-3; TRBD2 matches 9 bases. Trimming removed 0 bases from V and 0 bases from J; junction bases left unmatched: 16. The CDR3 length is 20 residues. CDR1 SQVTM and CDR2 ANQGSEA come from the germline V gene. Written as DNA, the CDR3 is TGCAGCGTTGAAGATTGGGCTAGCGGGATTTCAACGGGAAGCACAGATACGCAGTATTTT. Translating it yields CSVEDWASGISTGSTDTQYF.

V and J are TRBV29-1 and TRBJ2-5; maybe TRBD1 (5 bases). Germline CDR1 is SQVTM and CDR2 is ANQGSEA. The CDR3 totals 11 residues. V was cut by 7 bases and J by 9 bases, with 15 bases left in between. This CDR3 is CSASQELAQYF. The CDR3 DNA reads TGCAGCGCCTCACAGGAGTTGGCCCAGTACTTC.

The genes are TRBV7-8 and TRBJ1-1; 7 nucleotides match TRBD1. CDR1 and CDR2 from the germline V gene are SGHVS and FQNEAQ. Trimming at V came to 5 bases and at J to 6 bases, leaving 9 bases not matched to a gene. This CDR3 is built from 14 residues. The CDR3 DNA reads as TGTGCCAGCAGCCCCATGGACAGGACCCCTGAAGCTTTCTTT. It encodes CASSPMDRTPEAFF.

CDR3 bases: TGCGCCAGCAGCCTGTGGGGGGACCTTACCTACAATGAGCAGTTCTTC. Translation gives CASSLWGDLTYNEQFF. V and J are TRBV5-1 and TRBJ2-1, with a possible D match to TRBD2 (6 bases). CDR3 size: 16 residues. V was pared by 4 bases and J by 2 bases, with 16 bases between. Germline assignment: CDR1 SGHRS and CDR2 YFSETQ. The variable domain in full, completed from reference TRBV5-1 and TRBJ2-1, reads KAGVTQTPRYLIKTRGQQVTLSCSPISGHRSVSWYQQTPGQGLQFLFEYFSETQRNKGNFPGRFSGRQFSNSRSEMNVSTLELGDSALYLCASSLWGDLTYNEQFFGPGTRLTVL.

The rearrangement links TRBV5-1 to TRBJ2-5, with 8 bases that match TRBD2. In germline, CDR1 is SGHRS, CDR2 YFSETQ. J lost 5 bases, V lost 3 bases, and 6 bases had no gene match. The CDR3 consists of 14 residues. The DNA for the CDR3 is TGCGCCAGCAGCTCGGGGGGGGTATGGGAGACCCAGTACTTC. This translates into CASSSGGVWETQYF.